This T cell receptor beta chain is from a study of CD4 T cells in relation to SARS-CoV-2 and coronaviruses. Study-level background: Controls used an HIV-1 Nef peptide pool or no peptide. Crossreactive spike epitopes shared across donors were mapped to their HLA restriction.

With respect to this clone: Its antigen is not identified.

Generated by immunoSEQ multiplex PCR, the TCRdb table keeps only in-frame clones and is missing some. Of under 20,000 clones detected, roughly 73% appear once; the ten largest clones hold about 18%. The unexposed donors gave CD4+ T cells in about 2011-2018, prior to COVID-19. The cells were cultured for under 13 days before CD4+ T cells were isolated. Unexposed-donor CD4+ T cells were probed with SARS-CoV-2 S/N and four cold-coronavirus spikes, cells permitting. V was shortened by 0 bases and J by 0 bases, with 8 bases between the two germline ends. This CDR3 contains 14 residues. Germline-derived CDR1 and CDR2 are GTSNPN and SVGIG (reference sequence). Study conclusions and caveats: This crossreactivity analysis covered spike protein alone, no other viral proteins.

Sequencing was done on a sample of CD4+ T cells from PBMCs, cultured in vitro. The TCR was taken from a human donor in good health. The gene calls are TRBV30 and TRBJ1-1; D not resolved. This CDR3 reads CAWSVGRMNTEAFF. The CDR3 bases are TGTGCCTGGAGTGTCGGCAGAATGAACACTGAAGCTTTCTTT.